The 17 T cell receptor beta chains below all came from one sample that was sequenced in a study of blood T cell repertoires in COVID-19. The repertoire was sequenced with immunoSEQ multiplex PCR; TCRdb's copy has only in-frame clones and lacks some. Altogether more than 95,000 clones are present, around 84% being singletons, with the ten largest covering more than 10%. Sequenced: peripheral blood. These receptor sequences come from a human donor in a cohort sampled during active COVID-19.

The J gene is TRBJ2-3, the V gene TRBV6-5; TRBD2 matches 12 bases. Trimming removed 5 bases from V and 3 bases from J; junction bases left unmatched: 3. The germline gives CDR1 MNHEY, CDR2 SVGAGI. The CDR3 loop spans 15 amino acids. CDR3 nucleotide sequence: TGTGCCAGCAGTCACCTAGCGGGGGGGACAGATACGCAGTATTTT. It encodes CASSHLAGGTDTQYF.

CDR3 sequence reads: CASSGYKNYGYTF. In nucleotides, the CDR3 is TGTGCCAGCAGCGGTTACAAGAACTATGGCTACACCTTC. The chain is built from TRBV7-9 and TRBJ1-2; D uncertain. The V end was cut by 5 bases, the J end by 2 bases, with 9 bases between. Germline assignment: CDR1 SEHNR and CDR2 FQNEAQ (reference sequence). There are 13 residues in the CDR3.

The chain combines TRBV7-9 with TRBJ2-5; D is unresolved. Germline CDR1 SEHNR, CDR2 FQNEAQ (reference sequence). This CDR3 comprises 12 residues. V lost 0 bases, J lost 5 bases, and 4 bases lay in between. This chain's CDR3 is CASSLAPETQYF. CDR3 in DNA: TGTGCCAGCAGCTTAGCCCCTGAGACCCAGTACTTC.

The rearrangement uses TRBV7-8 and TRBJ2-1, with unresolved D. Trimming took off 2 bases at V and 0 bases at J, with 14 bases between the two ends. Germline V lookup: CDR1 SGHVS, CDR2 FQNEAQ. The CDR3 is 17 residues long. The CDR3 sequence: CASSLTLDSVSYNEQFF. CDR3 nucleotide sequence: TGTGCCAGCAGCTTAACCTTAGACTCGGTCTCCTACAATGAGCAGTTCTTC.

The chain links TRBV10-3 to TRBJ2-7, with TRBD1 as a possible D gene (5 bases). The V end lost 0 bases, the J end lost 5 bases, and 14 bases lay between the germline ends. Per germline, CDR1 ENHRY and CDR2 SYGVKD. This CDR3 has 15 amino acids. DNA of the CDR3: TGTGCCATCAGTGAGTCGGGGCAGATGATACACGAGCAGTACTTC. It codes for CAISESGQMIHEQYF.

J is TRBJ1-2 and V is TRBV2, with TRBD1 matching over 9 bases. Germline CDR1 SNHLY, CDR2 FYNNEI. This CDR3 region has 14 residues. The trim removed 3 bases at V and 6 bases at J, leaving 5 bases unmatched. The CDR3 coding sequence is TGTGCCAGCAGTGAGAGACAGGGGGTAAATGGCTACACCTTC. Encoded protein: CASSERQGVNGYTF.

This rearrangement joins TRBV24-1 to TRBJ1-2; no definite D call. The CDR3 sequence is 13 residues long. Germline CDR1 KGHDR, CDR2 SFDVKD. The germline V and J ends were trimmed by 1 base and 13 bases, with 15 bases remaining between them. CDR3 nucleotide sequence: TGTGCCACCAGTGATTTAGGGCGGGGATTCTGCACCTTC. It translates to CATSDLGRGFCTF.

V usage is TRBV5-4 and J usage is TRBJ2-2; 7 bases are shared with TRBD1. The germline V gene has CDR1 SGHNT and CDR2 YYREEE (reference sequence). Trimming removed 4 bases from V and 0 bases from J; junction bases left unmatched: 3. The CDR3 covers 15 residues. CDR3 DNA: TGTGCCAGCAGCAGAGGGACAGCGAACACCGGGGAGCTGTTTTTT. Translated: CASSRGTANTGELFF.

The chain couples TRBV7-3 to TRBJ2-3; unclear D gene. The V and J ends lost 1 base and 6 bases respectively, with 11 bases between them. In germline, CDR1 is SGHTA, CDR2 FQGTGA. CDR3 length: 14 residues. CDR3 coding DNA: TGTGCCAGCAGCTTAAGCACCCCGCGGGATACGCAGTATTTT. Translated: CASSLSTPRDTQYF.

This CDR3 reads CASSALSGQGYGYTF. CDR3 sequence (DNA): TGTGCCAGCAGCGCATTGTCAGGACAGGGGTATGGCTACACCTTC. The chain links TRBV9 to TRBJ1-2; 9 bases line up with TRBD1. V gave up 3 bases and J gave up 5 bases; unmatched junction bases: 8. Germline lookup yields CDR1 SGDLS and CDR2 YYNGEE. The CDR3 loop spans 15 amino acids.

The chain carries TRBV5-1 and TRBJ2-2; 7 bases map to TRBD1. Germline CDR1 is SGHRS and CDR2 is YFSETQ. There are 15 residues in the CDR3. Trimming at V came to 4 bases and at J to 4 bases, leaving 7 bases not matched to a gene. For the CDR3, the DNA is TGCGCCAGCAGCCCACAGGGGCCGCGCACCGGGGAGCTGTTTTTT. Translation: CASSPQGPRTGELFF. Looking up the rest from reference TRBV5-1 and TRBJ2-2 gives the full variable domain: KAGVTQTPRYLIKTRGQQVTLSCSPISGHRSVSWYQQTPGQGLQFLFEYFSETQRNKGNFPGRFSGRQFSNSRSEMNVSTLELGDSALYLCASSPQGPRTGELFFGEGSRLTVL.

The chain has TRBV19 and TRBJ1-2; no clear D gene. V gave up 1 base and J gave up 4 bases, with 10 bases separating them. The CDR3 totals 14 residues. Germline CDR1 reads LNHDA; CDR2 reads SQIVND (reference sequence). The CDR3 sequence: CASSIGGSVYGYTF. In DNA form, the CDR3 reads TGTGCCAGTAGTATAGGAGGATCAGTCTATGGCTACACCTTC.

J is TRBJ1-4 and V is TRBV6-5; D not resolved. V was clipped by 11 bases and J by 11 bases, with 12 bases between them. CDR1 is MNHEY, CDR2 SVGAGI, per germline. The CDR3 is 10 amino acids. DNA for the CDR3: TGTGCCGCCTCGGGGTGGAAACTGTTTTTT. Translating it yields CAASGWKLFF.

The rearrangement joins TRBV4-1 to TRBJ1-1, with 9 bases that match TRBD1. CDR3 length equals 16 residues. Unmatched junction bases numbered 12, after V lost 3 bases and J lost 7 bases. CDR1 is MGHRA and CDR2 is YSYEKL in the germline V gene. CDR3 protein: CASSHPDRDRVFEAFF. CDR3 DNA sequence: TGCGCCAGCAGCCACCCAGACCGGGACAGGGTATTTGAAGCTTTCTTT.

The chain joins TRBV27 to TRBJ1-5, with D maybe TRBD1 (5 bases). Germline V CDR1 and CDR2: MNHEY, SMNVEV (reference sequence). With 3 bases removed from V and 6 bases from J, the gap between germline ends came to 21 bases. The CDR3 length is 17 residues. The CDR3 here is CASSFTQRTRVGQPQHF. The CDR3 DNA reads TGTGCCAGCAGTTTTACTCAACGGACCAGGGTAGGTCAGCCCCAGCATTTT.

This rearrangement joins TRBV4-3 to TRBJ1-2, with no clear D. V was cut by 1 base and J by 2 bases, with 8 bases left in between. The V gene's germline CDR1 is LGHNA and CDR2 YSLEER. The CDR3 extends over 14 amino acids. The CDR3 loop is CASSQVTGNYGYTF. The DNA for the CDR3 is TGCGCCAGCAGCCAAGTTACGGGGAACTATGGCTACACCTTC.

V gene TRBV9 combines with J gene TRBJ2-7; the match to TRBD2 covers 7 bases. From germline, CDR1 is SGDLS and CDR2 YYNGEE. CDR3 length: 14 amino acids. Germline trimming cut 1 base from V and 6 bases from J; bases unmatched to any gene: 7. DNA for the CDR3: TGTGCCAGCAGCGTAACACCCGGCGGGGGCGAGCAGTACTTC. It codes for CASSVTPGGGEQYF.